Presented here are 28 T cell receptor beta chains from one specimen sequenced in a study of technical replicates of blood from a handful of donors. Generated by immunoSEQ multiplex PCR, the TCRdb table keeps only in-frame clones and is missing some. The repertoire has tens of thousands of clones, about 94% of them found once; the top ten carry around 0.24%. The source material was T cells isolated from PBMCs. The receptors originated from a human donor in good health.

The CDR3 is CASSQDGGGYQETQYF. DNA for the CDR3: TGCGCCAGCAGCCAAGATGGGGGAGGATACCAAGAGACCCAGTACTTC. The chain employs TRBV4-1 and TRBJ2-5; D perhaps matches TRBD2 (6 bases). Per germline, CDR1 MGHRA and CDR2 YSYEKL. V was trimmed by 0 bases and J by 0 bases, leaving 11 bases between them. The CDR3 is made up of 16 amino acids.

This clone was detected once. The V and J genes are TRBV4-2 and TRBJ2-1, with 8 bases matching TRBD2. The trim removed 1 base at V and 0 bases at J, leaving 17 bases unmatched. The CDR3 is 21 residues long. Germline CDR1 and CDR2: LGHNA and YNFKEQ. The CDR3 sequence: CASSQVSTSGLPFSSYNEQFF. The CDR3 DNA reads as TGTGCCAGCAGCCAAGTTTCTACTAGCGGCCTACCCTTCAGCTCCTACAATGAGCAGTTCTTC.

The chain couples TRBV28 to TRBJ1-5; 8 nucleotides line up with TRBD1. V lost 5 bases and J lost 5; bases outside the gene matches: 8. Germline V gives CDR1 MDHEN, CDR2 SYDVKM. The CDR3 sequence is 15 residues long. CDR3 nucleotide sequence: TGTGCCAGCAGTCCTACCGACAGGGGTTATCAGCCCCAGCATTTT. It is translated as CASSPTDRGYQPQHF.

As DNA, the CDR3 is TGTGCCAGCCTACCGACAGGCTTGAGGGCCAAAAACATTCAGTACTTC. Translation: CASLPTGLRAKNIQYF. This rearrangement joins TRBV28 to TRBJ2-4; D is possibly TRBD1 (6 bases). Trimming pared 8 bases from V and 1 base from J, leaving 18 bases between. Germline V CDR1 and CDR2: MDHEN, SYDVKM. There are 16 residues in the CDR3.

The chain joins TRBV28 to TRBJ2-7, with 7 bases fitting TRBD1. Germline CDR1 is MDHEN and CDR2 is SYDVKM. CDR3 size: 17 residues. V lost 2 bases to trimming and J lost 3 bases; unmatched junction nucleotides: 13. The DNA of the CDR3 is TGTGCCAGCAGTTTAAACTATGACGATACAGGGGACTACGAGCAGTACTTC. Protein: CASSLNYDDTGDYEQYF.

This sequence joins TRBV25-1 and TRBJ2-2; 8 positions agree with TRBD1. Germline V gene data show CDR1 as MGHDK and CDR2 as SYGVNS. V shed 8 bases and J 2 bases; nucleotides not matched to a gene: 7. The CDR3 contains 15 residues. The CDR3: CASGRGQGNTGELFF. CDR3 coding DNA: TGTGCCAGCGGGCGTGGACAGGGAAACACCGGGGAGCTGTTTTTT.

This clone was seen just once. The chain uses TRBV28 and TRBJ2-2; weak D call: TRBD1 (5 bases). Germline loops: CDR1 MDHEN, CDR2 SYDVKM. V dropped 6 bases and J dropped 3 bases, with 20 bases sitting between them. The CDR3 totals 17 residues. CDR3 in DNA: TGTGCCAGCAGACGATACCCAGGGTTTACCGACACCGGGGAGCTGTTTTTT. Residues: CASRRYPGFTDTGELFF.

The chain has TRBV6-5 and TRBJ2-7; possibly TRBD2 for D (6 bases). The length of the CDR3 is 15 residues. V lost 2 bases, J lost 2 bases, and 13 bases lay in between. The germline CDR1 and CDR2 sequences are MNHEY and SVGAGI. The CDR3 coding sequence is TGTGCCAGCAGTTACGCGGGACGGGTTACCTACGAGCAGTACTTC. Translation gives CASSYAGRVTYEQYF.

The chain employs TRBV23-1 and TRBJ2-4, with a weak D call TRBD2 (6 bases). TRBV23-1 belongs to the ORF category, with a function that is uncertain. V was cut by 11 bases and J by 9 bases, with 20 bases left in between. The CDR3 totals 13 residues. CDR3 DNA: TGCGCCCCTATAGAGGCCCCGGGGGTCATTCAGTACTTC. It encodes CAPIEAPGVIQYF.

The V gene is TRBV5-4, the J gene TRBJ1-2; possibly TRBD1 for D (5 bases). Trimming cost V 4 bases and J 8 bases, with 15 bases left between them. This CDR3 is built from 13 residues. Germline CDR1 reads SGHNT; CDR2 reads YYREEE (reference sequence). CDR3 residues: CASSRSGVWGYTF. The CDR3, as DNA: TGTGCCAGCAGCAGGTCGGGGGTATGGGGCTACACCTTC.

The CDR3 DNA is TGTGCCAGTAGTATAGATCAGTTGTCGACCGGGGAGCTGTTTTTT. It codes for CASSIDQLSTGELFF. V and J are TRBV19 and TRBJ2-2; D is ambiguous. The CDR3 totals 15 residues. V shed 0 bases and J shed 5 bases, with 10 bases lying between them. Germline V gene lookup returns CDR1 LNHDA and CDR2 SQIVND (reference sequence).

CDR3 in DNA: TGTGCCAGCAGCTTAAGTATAACGGCGAACACCGGGGAGCTGTTTTTT. It translates to CASSLSITANTGELFF. The chain links TRBV7-9 to TRBJ2-2, with no clear D. In germline, CDR1 is SEHNR, CDR2 FQNEAQ (reference sequence). V lost 2 bases and J lost 0, with 10 bases in between. The CDR3 sequence is 16 residues long. Full variable domain (outside the CDR3, taken from reference TRBV7-9 and TRBJ2-2): DTGVSQNPRHKITKRGQNVTFRCDPISEHNRLYWYRQTLGQGPEFLTYFQNEAQLEKSRLLSDRFSAERPKGSFSTLEIQRTEQGDSAMYLCASSLSITANTGELFFGEGSRLTVL.

This chain connects TRBV9 to TRBJ1-3, with a weak D call TRBD1 (5 bases). Germline V gives CDR1 SGDLS, CDR2 YYNGEE. Deletions cut 4 bases from V and 1 base from J, with 12 bases between. CDR3 size: 15 residues. The CDR3 DNA follows: TGTGCCAGCAGCCCCCGACGGACATCTGGAAACACCATATATTTT. It specifies CASSPRRTSGNTIYF.

The V and J genes are TRBV6-5 and TRBJ2-2; 8 nucleotides align to TRBD1. CDR1 is MNHEY, CDR2 SVGAGI, per germline. The J segment lost 0 bases and the V segment lost 6 bases, leaving 0 bases of the junction unmatched. The CDR3 runs 14 residues. The CDR3, as DNA: TGTGCCAGCAGGGGACAGGCGAACACCGGGGAGCTGTTTTTT. This codes for CASRGQANTGELFF.

This chain connects TRBV7-9 to TRBJ2-7, with D tentatively TRBD1 (6 bases). Trimming took off 5 bases at V and 2 bases at J, with 10 bases between the two ends. CDR3 size: 13 residues. Germline V CDR1 and CDR2: SEHNR, FQNEAQ (reference sequence). The CDR3 loop is CASSDGTPYEQYF. Here the CDR3 DNA reads TGTGCCAGCAGCGACGGGACACCCTACGAGCAGTACTTC.

This chain uses TRBV6-1 with TRBJ1-3, with 8 bases lining up with TRBD1. Germline CDR1 MNHNS, CDR2 SASEGT. The CDR3 length is 14 residues. With 3 bases clipped from V and 2 bases from J, the junction kept 0 bases outside the gene matches. CDR3 in DNA: TGTGCCAGCAGTGAGACAGGGGCTGGAAACACCATATATTTT. This sequence encodes CASSETGAGNTIYF.

This clone was found once. This chain connects TRBV4-1 to TRBJ2-1; TRBD2 agrees at 11 bases. The V gene's germline CDR1 is MGHRA and CDR2 YSYEKL. The CDR3 is 15 residues long. V was clipped by 6 bases and J by 3 bases; unmatched bases: 4. CDR3 sequence (DNA): TGCGCCAGCAGACCGGGACTAGCGGTCTACAATGAGCAGTTCTTC. Its translation: CASRPGLAVYNEQFF.

The chain carries TRBV27 and TRBJ2-2; perhaps TRBD2 as D (6 bases). V was cut by 3 bases and J by 3 bases, with 11 bases left in between. The CDR3 spans 15 residues. The germline gives CDR1 MNHEY, CDR2 SMNVEV (reference sequence). CDR3 DNA sequence: TGTGCCAGCAGTTTCGGGGGTAGGGACACCGGGGAGCTGTTTTTT. Translation: CASSFGGRDTGELFF.

V usage is TRBV5-6 and J usage is TRBJ2-5; maybe TRBD2 (6 bases). The CDR3 has 13 residues. The V end lost 3 bases, the J end lost 2 bases, and 8 bases lay between the germline ends. Germline CDR1 and CDR2: SGHDT and YYEEEE. The CDR3 here is CASSWGLQETQYF. The CDR3 DNA reads as TGTGCCAGCAGCTGGGGACTGCAAGAGACCCAGTACTTC. The full variable domain, rest sourced from reference TRBV5-6 and TRBJ2-5, is DAGVTQSPTHLIKTRGQQVTLRCSPKSGHDTVSWYQQALGQGPQFIFQYYEEEERQRGNFPDRFSGHQFPNYSSELNVNALLLGDSALYLCASSWGLQETQYFGPGTRLLVL.

The rearrangement joins TRBV11-2 to TRBJ2-5; TRBD2 aligns across 8 bases. J gave up 5 bases and V 6 bases, and 5 bases lay outside the gene matches. Germline V gene sequence: CDR1 SGHAT, CDR2 FQNNGV. This CDR3 is built from 13 residues. The CDR3 region has the DNA TGTGCCAGCAGTTTCGGGGGGGAGGAGACCCAGTACTTC. It codes for CASSFGGEETQYF. Looking up the rest from reference TRBV11-2 and TRBJ2-5 gives the full variable domain: EAGVAQSPRYKIIEKRQSVAFWCNPISGHATLYWYQQILGQGPKLLIQFQNNGVVDDSQLPKDRFSAERLKGVDSTLKIQPAKLEDSAVYLCASSFGGEETQYFGPGTRLLVL.

This clone was observed once. This chain joins TRBV6-1 and TRBJ1-2, with D maybe TRBD1 (5 bases). Germline V CDR1 and CDR2: MNHNS, SASEGT. The CDR3 consists of 13 residues. V was pared by 6 bases and J by 2 bases, with 10 bases between. The CDR3 loop reads CASRTGGNYGYTF. CDR3 coding DNA: TGTGCCAGCAGGACCGGGGGGAACTATGGCTACACCTTC.

This clone was seen just once. This chain uses TRBV4-1 with TRBJ1-6, with D unclear. V lost 4 bases and J 5 bases, leaving 9 bases between the germline ends. Germline lookup yields CDR1 MGHRA and CDR2 YSYEKL. The CDR3 consists of 14 residues. The CDR3 loop is CASSRPGNNSPLHF. Here the CDR3 DNA reads TGCGCCAGCAGCCGCCCGGGGAATAATTCACCCCTCCACTTT.

The rearrangement links TRBV2 to TRBJ2-1, with D unresolved. Deletions cut 6 bases from V and 4 bases from J, with 16 bases between. Germline CDR1 SNHLY, CDR2 FYNNEI. The CDR3 runs 15 residues. Written as DNA, the CDR3 is TGTGCCAGCAGCGAAACTAACCCGCCTTACAATGAGCAGTTCTTC. Translated: CASSETNPPYNEQFF.

CDR3 DNA sequence: TGTGCCAGCAGCTTTATAGCAGGGTTCGGAAACACCATATATTTT. This sequence encodes CASSFIAGFGNTIYF. The gene calls are TRBV5-6 and TRBJ1-3, with D tentatively TRBD1 (5 bases). The germline V and J ends were trimmed by 2 bases and 4 bases, with 13 bases remaining between them. Germline V CDR1 and CDR2: SGHDT, YYEEEE. The CDR3 runs 15 residues. The full variable domain, with the rest looked up from reference TRBV5-6 and TRBJ1-3, is DAGVTQSPTHLIKTRGQQVTLRCSPKSGHDTVSWYQQALGQGPQFIFQYYEEEERQRGNFPDRFSGHQFPNYSSELNVNALLLGDSALYLCASSFIAGFGNTIYFGEGSWLTVV.

The J gene is TRBJ1-3, the V gene TRBV9; 8 bases are shared with TRBD1. The CDR3 extends over 15 amino acids. The V and J ends lost 3 bases and 4 bases, in that order; junction bases with no gene match: 6. The germline V gene has CDR1 SGDLS and CDR2 YYNGEE. The CDR3 DNA reads TGTGCCAGCAGCGCCTCACAGGGGGAGGGAAACACCATATATTTT. It encodes CASSASQGEGNTIYF.

A single count supports this clone. CDR3 DNA sequence: TGTGCCAGCAGCACCGACCAGGGTCCCTACGAGCAGTACTTC. Translating it yields CASSTDQGPYEQYF. The chain has TRBV7-9 and TRBJ2-7, with D maybe TRBD1 (5 bases). The CDR3 covers 14 residues. CDR1 is SEHNR, CDR2 FQNEAQ, per germline (reference sequence). Trimming removed 5 bases at V and 2 bases at J, with 13 bases between.

This clone was recorded once. The V call is TRBV5-1, the J call TRBJ2-3, with 10 bases matching TRBD2. The CDR3 loop spans 15 amino acids. The V segment lost 7 bases and the J segment 3 bases; nucleotides outside the gene matches: 8. The germline V gene has CDR1 SGHRS and CDR2 YFSETQ. The CDR3, as DNA: TGCGCCAGCGGGGAGCTAGCGGGAGAGACAGATACGCAGTATTTT. This translates into CASGELAGETDTQYF.

The chain recombines TRBV27 with TRBJ2-2, with 8 positions matching TRBD2. The V segment lost 6 bases and the J segment 2 bases; nucleotides outside the gene matches: 5. Germline CDR1 reads MNHEY; CDR2 reads SMNVEV (reference sequence). This CDR3 has 15 amino acids. CDR3 residues: CASSLSGINTGELFF. CDR3 DNA sequence: TGTGCCAGCAGCCTTAGCGGGATCAACACCGGGGAGCTGTTTTTT.